This passage covers 18 T cell receptor beta chains from one sample sequenced in a study of post-analysis software for immune sequencing data. No antigen has been assigned to these receptors. Unique molecular identifiers tagged the TCR beta cDNA libraries. MiXCR was run by TCRdb on the PCR reads, yielding one entry per CDR3 protein. The table includes hundreds of thousands of distinct CDR3 sequences, 25% to 30% detected once. Study observations and caveats: Elevated frequency relative to controls characterized several TRBV segments in patients, TRBV5-6, TRBV5-1 and TRBV20-1 among them.

Sequencing was performed on blood. The receptors originated from a girl aged 10-17 years with multiple sclerosis.

Only a few counts were recorded for this clonotype. The chain uses TRBV6-5 and TRBJ2-5, with D possibly being TRBD2 (6 bases). The CDR3 runs 16 residues. V dropped 4 bases and J dropped 3 bases, with 18 bases sitting between them. Germline V gene lookup returns CDR1 MNHEY and CDR2 SVGAGI. CDR3 amino acids: CASSSLFARGKETQYF. The CDR3 DNA sequence: TGTGCCAGCAGTTCCTTATTCGCCCGGGGGAAAGAGACCCAGTACTTC.

The J gene is TRBJ2-1, the V gene TRBV29-1; 10 bases are shared with TRBD2. Germline lookup yields CDR1 SQVTM and CDR2 ANQGSEA. V was clipped by 4 bases and J by 5 bases; unmatched bases: 8. The CDR3 is 15 amino acids. CDR3 protein: CSVGQAGGPDNEQFF. The CDR3, as DNA: TGCAGCGTTGGACAAGCGGGAGGGCCGGACAATGAGCAGTTCTTC.

This sequence joins TRBV7-9 and TRBJ2-7; D might be TRBD2 (6 bases). In germline, CDR1 is SEHNR, CDR2 FQNEAQ (reference sequence). The CDR3 is 14 residues long. V gave up 5 bases and J gave up 5 bases, with 16 bases separating them. The CDR3 protein is CASSHPTSPDEQYF. The CDR3 DNA sequence: TGTGCCAGCAGCCACCCGACTAGTCCCGACGAGCAGTACTTC.

The CDR3 sequence: CASSDLPRGNYGYTF. Written as DNA, the CDR3 is TGCGCCAGCAGCGATTTACCCAGGGGAAACTATGGCTACACCTTC. The chain uses TRBV4-1 and TRBJ1-2, with D possibly being TRBD1 (6 bases). Germline loops: CDR1 MGHRA, CDR2 YSYEKL. V was cut by 5 bases and J by 2 bases, with 15 bases left in between. The CDR3 covers 15 residues.

This clonotype turned up a few times. The J gene is TRBJ2-3, the V gene TRBV30; D is ambiguous. Trimming took off 5 bases at V and 4 bases at J, with 16 bases between the two ends. The length of the CDR3 is 14 residues. Germline values: CDR1 GTSNPN, CDR2 SVGIG (reference sequence). CDR3 region: CAWDAALTSDTQYF. CDR3 in DNA: TGTGCCTGGGACGCCGCCCTTACGTCAGATACGCAGTATTTT.

This clonotype was recorded a few times. Germline and junction disagree at one end, which may indicate a read error. The rearrangement joins TRBV12-3 or TRBV12-4 to TRBJ2-7; 11 bases match TRBD2. The CDR3 contains 14 residues. The CDR3 here is CTSSLAGGPYEQYF. In DNA, the CDR3 is TGTACCAGCAGTTTAGCGGGAGGGCCGTACGAGCAGTACTTC.

This sequence joins TRBV9 and TRBJ1-4, with D maybe TRBD1 (5 bases). Deletions cut 2 bases from V and 10 bases from J, with 15 bases between. The CDR3 spans 14 residues. Germline V gives CDR1 SGDLS, CDR2 YYNGEE. CDR3 residues: CASSVGGTGPKLFF. For the CDR3, the DNA is TGTGCCAGCAGCGTTGGGGGGACGGGCCCAAAACTGTTTTTT.

This clonotype was seen only a few times. J is TRBJ2-7 and V is TRBV7-2, with D possibly being TRBD2 (6 bases). The CDR3 spans 13 residues. The germline CDR1 and CDR2 sequences are SGHTA and FQGNSA. V was shortened by 7 bases and J by 7 bases, with 17 bases between the two germline ends. The CDR3 sequence is CASTMGLGGEQYF. CDR3 nucleotide sequence: TGTGCCAGCACCATGGGACTCGGAGGGGAGCAGTACTTC.

The chain links TRBV7-2 to TRBJ1-6, with TRBD1 matching over 10 bases. V shed 1 base, J shed 9 bases, and the junction held 6 bases outside the gene matches. The CDR3 totals 16 residues. Germline V gene lookup returns CDR1 SGHTA and CDR2 FQGNSA. CDR3 region: CASSLGHGTGVSPLHF. The CDR3 DNA reads TGTGCCAGCAGCTTAGGGCACGGGACAGGGGTTTCACCCCTCCACTTT. Looking up the rest from reference TRBV7-2 and TRBJ1-6 gives the full variable domain: GAGVSQSPSNKVTEKGKDVELRCDPISGHTALYWYRQSLGQGLEFLIYFQGNSAPDKSGLPSDRFSAERTGGSVSTLTIQRTQQEDSAVYLCASSLGHGTGVSPLHFGNGTRLTVT.

The gene calls are TRBV10-3 and TRBJ2-3; D not certain. The CDR3 has 17 amino acids. V was trimmed by 3 bases and J by 4 bases, leaving 20 bases between them. From germline, CDR1 is ENHRY and CDR2 SYGVKD. The CDR3 region has the DNA TGTGCCATCAGTGATCCGGACCGACGGTTTGGCGCAGATACGCAGTATTTT. Its translation: CAISDPDRRFGADTQYF.

The V gene is TRBV11-2, the J gene TRBJ1-5; D not certain. Germline lookup yields CDR1 SGHAT and CDR2 FQNNGV. The CDR3 has 15 amino acids. Trimming left V 5 bases short and J 2 bases short, with 13 bases between. The CDR3 sequence: CASSLTSGRNQPQHF. CDR3 bases: TGTGCCAGCAGCCTGACAAGCGGCCGCAATCAGCCCCAGCATTTT.

This clonotype was seen more than once but under ten times. The chain carries TRBV20-1 and TRBJ2-5, with 13 bases aligning to TRBD2. Germline values: CDR1 DFQATT, CDR2 SNEGSKA (reference sequence). The V segment lost 5 bases and the J segment 5 bases; nucleotides outside the gene matches: 8. This CDR3 is 15 amino acids long. For the CDR3, the DNA is TGCAGTGCTTCACTTACTAGCGGGGGGGATGAGACCCAGTACTTC. It is translated as CSASLTSGGDETQYF.

This clonotype was seen only a few times. This chain links TRBV18 with TRBJ2-3; the match to TRBD2 covers 12 bases. The V gene end was trimmed by 3 bases and the J gene end by 4 bases; junction bases not matched to a gene: 2. The germline CDR1 and CDR2 sequences are KGHSH and LQKENI. There are 15 residues in the CDR3. As DNA, the CDR3 is TGTGCCAGCTCACCTCTAGCGGGAGGGTCAGATACGCAGTATTTT. Amino acid sequence: CASSPLAGGSDTQYF.

There are a few counts of this clonotype. This chain connects TRBV12-5 to TRBJ2-7; D might be TRBD1 or TRBD2, each matching 6 bases. The CDR3 sequence is 16 residues long. CDR1 is LGHNT and CDR2 is FRNRAP in the germline V gene. Trimming pared 1 base from V and 2 bases from J, leaving 15 bases between. CDR3 DNA sequence: TGTGCTAGTGGTTTGGCCCGGGGGACAAATACCTACGAGCAGTACTTC. Translated: CASGLARGTNTYEQYF.

This rearrangement joins TRBV6-2 or TRBV6-3 to TRBJ2-1, with 13 bases identical to TRBD2. Germline V gene lookup returns CDR1 MNHEY and CDR2 SVGEGT. This CDR3 is 14 amino acids long. Germline trimming cut 5 bases from V and 15 bases from J; bases unmatched to any gene: 10. The CDR3 region is CASSIEGLAGKGFF. The CDR3 coding sequence is TGTGCCAGCAGTATAGAGGGACTAGCGGGAAAGGGGTTCTTC.

A few counts support this clonotype. The chain recombines TRBV12-3 or TRBV12-4 with TRBJ2-7; 11 nucleotides match TRBD1. The CDR3 length is 14 residues. V lost 4 bases, J lost 7 bases, and 6 bases stayed unmatched. The DNA for the CDR3 is TGTGCCAGCAGTTCCGGACAGGGGGCTTGGGAGCAGTACTTC. Residues: CASSSGQGAWEQYF.

The sample holds a few counts of this clonotype. The CDR3 loop is CASSYSDRRRGYTF. DNA for the CDR3: TGTGCCAGCAGTTACTCTGACAGACGACGTGGCTACACCTTC. The rearrangement uses TRBV6-2 or TRBV6-3 and TRBJ1-2, with a weak D call TRBD1 (5 bases). Trimming stripped 0 bases from V and 7 bases from J, with 12 bases between. Germline values: CDR1 MNHEY, CDR2 SVGEGT. The CDR3 runs 14 residues.

The V call is TRBV7-8, the J call TRBJ2-3; TRBD1 matches at 7 bases. V lost 0 bases and J lost 14; bases outside the gene matches: 20. CDR1 is SGHVS and CDR2 is FQNEAQ in the germline V gene. The CDR3 has 17 amino acids. As DNA, the CDR3 is TGTGCCAGCAGCTTAGCAATCAATTGGGACAGATCTGAAAAACTGTATTTT. Translated, it gives CASSLAINWDRSEKLYF. Full variable domain (rest looked up from reference TRBV7-8 and TRBJ2-3): GAGVSQSPRYKVAKRGQDVALRCDPISGHVSLFWYQQALGQGPEFLTYFQNEAQLDKSGLPSDRFFAERPEGSVSTLKIQRTQQEDSAVYLCASSLAINWDRSEKLYFGPGTRLTVL.